The 26 T cell receptor beta chains below were found in one sample sequenced in a study of cytomegalovirus exposure and HLA in healthy donors. The PCR used 60 Vbeta and 13 Jbeta primers. TCRdb's table, derived via immunoSEQ multiplex PCR, lists solely in-frame clones and lacks some. The sample has approximately 150,000 clones, approximately 82% seen once. The source material was PBMCs. Receptor source: a woman aged 40 to 55 in good health and CMV-seronegative.

The chain employs TRBV25-1 and TRBJ2-5; a possible D gene is TRBD2 (6 bases). V was shortened by 4 bases and J by 7 bases, with 16 bases between the two germline ends. Looked up from germline, CDR1 is MGHDK and CDR2 is SYGVNS. The CDR3 contains 14 residues. CDR3 nucleotides: TGTGCCAGCAGTGCCGCCGGGACTGTCTTGACCCAGTACTTC. Protein product: CASSAAGTVLTQYF.

V is TRBV19 and J is TRBJ2-7; 11 positions agree with TRBD1. V trimming: 5 bases; J trimming: 2 bases; junction bases outside the gene matches: 5. Germline CDR1 is LNHDA and CDR2 is SQIVND (reference sequence). This CDR3 is built from 15 residues. CDR3 nucleotides: TGTGCCAGTAGTGCACCGGGACAGGGGGCCTACGAGCAGTACTTC. Its translation: CASSAPGQGAYEQYF. Full variable domain (outside the CDR3, taken from reference TRBV19 and TRBJ2-7): DGGITQSPKYLFRKEGQNVTLSCEQNLNHDAMYWYRQDPGQGLRLIYYSQIVNDFQKGDIAEGYSVSREKKESFPLTVTSAQKNPTAFYLCASSAPGQGAYEQYFGPGTRLTVT.

This sequence joins TRBV19 and TRBJ1-5, with D tentatively TRBD1 (5 bases). The germline CDR1 and CDR2 sequences are LNHDA and SQIVND (reference sequence). The germline V and J ends were trimmed by 3 bases and 2 bases, with 14 bases remaining between them. The CDR3 extends over 16 amino acids. The CDR3 protein is CASSITPGIGNQPQHF. In nucleotides, the CDR3 is TGTGCCAGTAGTATCACCCCAGGGATTGGCAATCAGCCCCAGCATTTT.

This clone was recorded only once. The gene calls are TRBV9 and TRBJ1-6, with 8 nucleotides matching TRBD1. This CDR3 is built from 15 residues. V shed 0 bases and J 14 bases; nucleotides not matched to a gene: 10. Germline CDR1 SGDLS, CDR2 YYNGEE. CDR3 sequence reads: CASSVVAGGGNTLHF. CDR3 in DNA: TGTGCCAGCAGCGTAGTTGCAGGGGGCGGAAATACCCTCCACTTT. Drawing the rest from reference TRBV9 and TRBJ1-6, the complete variable domain is DSGVTQTPKHLITATGQRVTLRCSPRSGDLSVYWYQQSLDQGLQFLIQYYNGEERAKGNILERFSAQQFPDLHSELNLSSLELGDSALYFCASSVVAGGGNTLHFGNGTRLTVT.

J is TRBJ1-3 and V is TRBV28, with D maybe TRBD1 (5 bases). Germline V lookup: CDR1 MDHEN, CDR2 SYDVKM. V was clipped by 2 bases and J by 0 bases, with 20 bases between them. The CDR3 contains 19 residues. CDR3 coding DNA: TGTGCCAGCAGTTTAATAATTGACAGTCCACTACGCTCTGGAAACACCATATATTTT. The encoded protein is CASSLIIDSPLRSGNTIYF.

V and J are TRBV6-6 and TRBJ1-5, with 7 bases identical to TRBD1. J gave up 7 bases and V 4 bases, and 7 bases lay outside the gene matches. This CDR3 contains 14 residues. Germline-derived CDR1 and CDR2 are MNHNY and SVGAGI (reference sequence). CDR3 sequence (DNA): TGTGCCAGCAGTTCGGACAGGTTTAGACAGCCCCAGCATTTT. Translated: CASSSDRFRQPQHF.

V and J are TRBV6-6 and TRBJ2-7; 8 bases are a match to TRBD1. V lost 2 bases to trimming and J lost 12 bases; unmatched junction nucleotides: 15. This CDR3 spans 15 amino acids. CDR1 is MNHNY and CDR2 is SVGAGI in the germline V gene (reference sequence). CDR3 region: CASSYGQGISPNTYF. CDR3 coding DNA: TGTGCCAGCAGTTACGGACAGGGTATTTCCCCAAACACGTACTTC.

For the CDR3, the DNA is TGCGCCAGCAGTACCCCGGGAGGAGCAGAGACCCAGTACTTC. This sequence encodes CASSTPGGAETQYF. The chain recombines TRBV10-2 with TRBJ2-5; TRBD2 aligns across 7 bases. Losses at the gene ends were 5 bases for V and 4 bases for J; bases not matched to a gene: 7. Germline loops: CDR1 WSHSY, CDR2 SAAADI. This CDR3 contains 14 residues.

The chain has TRBV27 and TRBJ2-1, with 8 bases aligning to TRBD2. The CDR3 contains 15 residues. V lost 6 bases and J lost 8; bases outside the gene matches: 12. CDR1 is MNHEY, CDR2 SMNVEV, per germline (reference sequence). CDR3 region: CASSHGGGNDYEQFF. The CDR3 region has the DNA TGTGCCAGCAGCCACGGGGGGGGAAATGATTATGAGCAGTTCTTC.

The chain combines TRBV4-2 with TRBJ2-7; 11 bases agree with TRBD2. With 5 bases clipped from V and 3 bases from J, the junction kept 9 bases outside the gene matches. The V gene's germline CDR1 is LGHNA and CDR2 YNFKEQ. This CDR3 has 16 residues. The CDR3: CASSFFPGLADYEQYF. The CDR3 bases are TGTGCCAGCAGCTTCTTTCCGGGACTAGCGGACTACGAGCAGTACTTC.

Only a few counts were recorded for this clone. CDR3: CASSYLRTDLAQHF. The CDR3 coding sequence is TGTGCCAGCAGTTACTTAAGGACGGACTTGGCCCAGCATTTT. This chain uses TRBV6-6 with TRBJ1-5; unclear D gene. This CDR3 has 14 amino acids. Trimming took off 1 base at V and 11 bases at J, with 15 bases between the two ends. CDR1 and CDR2 (germline): MNHNY, SVGAGI (reference sequence).

This chain uses TRBV9 with TRBJ2-5; 10 bases agree with TRBD2. J was trimmed by 5 bases and V by 0 bases; bases with no gene match: 7. The CDR3 totals 16 residues. Germline CDR1 reads SGDLS; CDR2 reads YYNGEE. The CDR3 region is CASSVGVAGGSETQYF. As DNA, the CDR3 is TGTGCCAGCAGCGTAGGAGTAGCGGGAGGTTCTGAGACCCAGTACTTC.

V is TRBV6-5 and J is TRBJ2-3; 13 positions match TRBD2. This CDR3 comprises 15 residues. Germline V gene data show CDR1 as MNHEY and CDR2 as SVGAGI. J lost 6 bases, V lost 7 bases, and 7 bases had no gene match. The DNA of the CDR3 is TGTGCCAGCAAGAGGACTAGCGGGAGTCCGGATACGCAGTATTTT. Protein product: CASKRTSGSPDTQYF.

The chain links TRBV28 to TRBJ2-3; maybe TRBD2 (5 bases). CDR1 and CDR2 from the germline V gene are MDHEN and SYDVKM. V lost 5 bases and J lost 4, with 13 bases in between. This CDR3 comprises 14 residues. The CDR3 region is CASSQTGWPDTQYF. The CDR3 bases are TGTGCCAGCAGTCAAACGGGGTGGCCAGATACGCAGTATTTT.

This clone was counted only a few times. J is TRBJ1-2 and V is TRBV7-9; 8 bases map to TRBD1. Trimming removed 5 bases from V and 8 bases from J; junction bases left unmatched: 13. The CDR3 has 15 amino acids. CDR1 and CDR2 from the germline V gene are SEHNR and FQNEAQ (reference sequence). The CDR3 loop is CASSPAPGGARGYTF. DNA for the CDR3: TGTGCCAGCAGCCCCGCCCCAGGGGGCGCAAGGGGCTACACCTTC. The full variable domain, with the rest looked up from reference TRBV7-9 and TRBJ1-2, is DTGVSQNPRHKITKRGQNVTFRCDPISEHNRLYWYRQTLGQGPEFLTYFQNEAQLEKSRLLSDRFSAERPKGSFSTLEIQRTEQGDSAMYLCASSPAPGGARGYTFGSGTRLTVV.

This chain uses TRBV6-4 with TRBJ2-1; possibly TRBD1 for D (7 bases). The ends were cut back, 2 bases at V and 5 bases at J, with 13 bases in the middle. The CDR3 has 15 amino acids. Germline CDR1 and CDR2: MRHNA and SNTAGT. The CDR3 is CASSDGQGGNNEQFF. As DNA, the CDR3 is TGTGCCAGCAGTGACGGGCAGGGGGGAAACAATGAGCAGTTCTTC.

The rearrangement links TRBV4-2 to TRBJ2-5; TRBD2 agrees at 9 bases. CDR1 and CDR2 (germline): LGHNA, YNFKEQ. J lost 4 bases, V lost 2 bases, and 14 bases had no gene match. The CDR3 is 18 amino acids. The CDR3 sequence is CASSQQKFSGSGGETQYF. The CDR3 coding sequence is TGTGCCAGCAGCCAACAGAAGTTTAGCGGGAGTGGGGGAGAGACCCAGTACTTC.

The chain has TRBV13 and TRBJ2-1; 14 bases agree with TRBD2. With 3 bases clipped from V and 4 bases from J, the junction kept 5 bases outside the gene matches. This CDR3 has 17 residues. Germline V CDR1 and CDR2: PRHDT, FYEKMQ (reference sequence). CDR3 amino acids: CASSFPGLAGAYNEQFF. The CDR3 DNA reads TGTGCCAGCAGCTTTCCGGGACTAGCGGGAGCTTACAATGAGCAGTTCTTC. Drawing the rest from reference TRBV13 and TRBJ2-1, the complete variable domain is AAGVIQSPRHLIKEKRETATLKCYPIPRHDTVYWYQQGPGQDPQFLISFYEKMQSDKGSIPDRFSAQQFSDYHSELNMSSLELGDSALYFCASSFPGLAGAYNEQFFGPGTRLTVL.

The DNA for the CDR3 is TGTGCCATCAGTGCAGCAGGGGGCACAGGCGAGCAGTACTTC. Translation gives CAISAAGGTGEQYF. The chain combines TRBV10-3 with TRBJ2-7; 8 nucleotides match TRBD1. Germline CDR1 and CDR2: ENHRY and SYGVKD. The CDR3 runs to 14 residues. After removal of 4 bases from V and 6 bases from J, the junction contained 8 bases not matched to a gene.

The rearrangement joins TRBV5-1 to TRBJ2-5; possible D gene TRBD2, 5 bases. V lost 3 bases and J 2 bases, leaving 11 bases between the germline ends. The germline V gene has CDR1 SGHRS and CDR2 YFSETQ. The length of the CDR3 is 14 residues. CDR3 protein: CASSSTAVQETQYF. The CDR3 DNA sequence: TGCGCCAGCAGCTCAACAGCGGTACAAGAGACCCAGTACTTC.

The chain links TRBV4-1 to TRBJ2-2, with D hard to call. The CDR3 runs to 15 residues. Germline V gives CDR1 MGHRA, CDR2 YSYEKL. Trimming stripped 0 bases from V and 4 bases from J, with 9 bases between. CDR3 coding DNA: TGCGCCAGCAGCCAAGATAGTCGGTCCACCGGGGAGCTGTTTTTT. Protein sequence: CASSQDSRSTGELFF.

The chain carries TRBV27 and TRBJ1-1; D might be TRBD1 (5 bases). With 0 bases removed from V and 5 bases from J, the gap between germline ends came to 16 bases. The CDR3 has 16 amino acids. Germline assignment: CDR1 MNHEY and CDR2 SMNVEV (reference sequence). For the CDR3, the DNA is TGTGCCAGCAGTTTATCAAAGGGGCCGCCAAGAACTGAAGCTTTCTTT. Translation: CASSLSKGPPRTEAFF.

This clone was seen a handful of times. This chain uses TRBV6-5 with TRBJ1-5; 7 positions match TRBD1. There are 15 residues in the CDR3. Per germline, CDR1 MNHEY and CDR2 SVGAGI. The V gene end was trimmed by 0 bases and the J gene end by 2 bases; junction bases not matched to a gene: 1. CDR3 residues: CASSYSDRGNQPQHF. CDR3 DNA: TGTGCCAGCAGTTACTCCGACAGGGGCAATCAGCCCCAGCATTTT.

V usage is TRBV5-1 and J usage is TRBJ2-5, with 10 positions matching TRBD2. The V and J ends lost 9 bases and 5 bases, in that order; junction bases with no gene match: 7. CDR1 and CDR2 (germline): SGHRS, YFSETQ. The CDR3 extends over 13 amino acids. CDR3 bases: TGCGCCACGAGCGGGAGGGCCGGCGAGACCCAGTACTTC. This gives the protein CATSGRAGETQYF.

Comments on this clone: At the DNA level, this CDR3 is encoded by other sequences in the same sample as well. The J gene is TRBJ1-5, the V gene TRBV28; the D is unclear. Per the germline V gene, CDR1 is MDHEN and CDR2 is SYDVKM. With 3 bases removed from V and 7 bases from J, the gap between germline ends came to 13 bases. The CDR3 has 14 residues. CDR3 nucleotides: TGTGCCAGCAGTTTTTATTATGTGGGCCAGCCCCAGCATTTT. Its protein product is CASSFYYVGQPQHF. Based on the CDR3 plus reference TRBV28 and TRBJ1-5, the full variable domain is DVKVTQSSRYLVKRTGEKVFLECVQDMDHENMFWYRQDPGLGLRLIYFSYDVKMKEKGDIPEGYSVSREKKERFSLILESASTNQTSMYLCASSFYYVGQPQHFGDGTRLSIL.

V is TRBV6-5 and J is TRBJ2-3, with a tentative D call TRBD2 (6 bases). Germline CDR1 and CDR2: MNHEY and SVGAGI. The CDR3 runs 16 residues. V lost 4 bases and J lost 0, with 14 bases in between. CDR3 amino acids: CASSSPGLSSTDTQYF. As DNA, the CDR3 is TGTGCCAGCAGTTCCCCGGGACTTTCTAGCACAGATACGCAGTATTTT.